A selection of T cell receptor beta chains follows, all from one sample in a study of blood T cell repertoires in COVID-19. Some clones are missing from TCRdb's copy, which holds only in-frame ones; the method was immunoSEQ multiplex PCR. The sample consists of roughly 70,000 clones, about four fifths of them appearing once. The sequenced material came from peripheral blood. The receptors stem from an older man who had recovered from COVID-19. Each CDR3 is given with its conserved first and last residue. A D gene is named only where the DNA matches it firmly. Some rows mark clone size as missing; the rest say once, few, many or name a class of expanded clone.

TRBJ2-4 TRBV5-1 TRBD2 . TGCGCCAGCAGCTTGTGGGCTAGCGGGAGAAATGCCAAAAACATTCAGTACTTC CASSLWASGRNAKNIQYF
TRBJ1-3 TRBV7-9 . . TGTGCCAGCAGCCCATCCGCCACATCTGGAAACACCATATATTTT CASSPSATSGNTIYF
TRBJ2-1 TRBV11-2 TRBD2 once TGTGCCAGCAGCTTAGTTCGGGCTAGCGGGAGCCATGAGCAGTTCTTC CASSLVRASGSHEQFF
TRBJ2-5 TRBV6-5 . . TGTGCCAGCAGTTACTCTAGGAGGGGAGTTCGAGAGACCCAGTACTTC CASSYSRRGVRETQYF
TRBJ1-2 TRBV28 . . TGTGCCAGCACCCCGGCGACATTGTCTTCCATCACCTTC CASTPATLSSITF
TRBJ1-6 TRBV7-2 . . TGTGCCAGCACCGCCCCCAGGGGAGGGTCCTATAATTCACCCCTCCACTTT CASTAPRGGSYNSPLHF
TRBJ1-1 TRBV7-9 . . TGTGCCAGCAGCACACTCTTGGGGGGGATGAACACTGAAGCTTTCTTT CASSTLLGGMNTEAFF
TRBJ2-3 TRBV23-1 . . TGCGCCAGCAGTCAACGCATTACCCAGGGATGGGGCACAGATACGCAGTATTTT CASSQRITQGWGTDTQYF
TRBJ1-1 TRBV28 . . TGTGCCAGCAGTTTACCGTCACGCCGGGGAGTCCGGCTAAACTCTGAAGCTTTCTTT CASSLPSRRGVRLNSEAFF
TRBJ2-5 TRBV19 . . TGTGCCAGTAGTATATGGGCCCCGACCGGGATTTATGAGACCCAGTACTTC CASSIWAPTGIYETQYF
TRBJ2-3 TRBV15 TRBD1 once TGTGCCACCAGCACCGGACAGGCCAACACAGATACGCAGTATTTT CATSTGQANTDTQYF
TRBJ1-5 TRBV19 . . TGTGCCAGTAGTATAGTATTCAGCAATCAGCCCCAGCATTTT CASSIVFSNQPQHF
TRBJ2-5 TRBV7-8 TRBD1 . TGTGCCAGCAGCTTAAGAGTTTCAGGGGGCGAGACCCAGTACTTC CASSLRVSGGETQYF
TRBJ2-5 TRBV6-5 . . TGTGCCGGGGCCGCGGGGGCGTGGGAGACCCAGTACTTC CAGAAGAWETQYF
TRBJ2-4 TRBV6-5 TRBD2 once TGTGCCAGCAGTTACTCGGCTAGCGGGGGTGGGAACATTCAGTACTTC CASSYSASGGGNIQYF
TRBJ2-7 TRBV10-1 TRBD1 . TGCGCCAGCACCCCAGGGGACAGGGTGAGGCCCGAGCAGTACTTC CASTPGDRVRPEQYF
TRBJ2-5 TRBV5-6 . . TGTGCCAGCAGCACGGGTGAGACCCAGTACTTC CASSTGETQYF